This T cell receptor beta chain was recovered during a study of patients and donors after allogeneic stem cell transplantation. V dropped 4 bases and J dropped 2 bases, with 18 bases sitting between them. This CDR3 region has 16 residues. Germline V gene lookup returns CDR1 MGHRA and CDR2 YSYEKL. This clonotype was observed a few times. TCRdb re-called the RT-PCR reads through MiXCR, storing one row per CDR3 protein. Of about 960,000 distinct CDR3 sequences in the sample, about a sixth were seen once. The V and J genes are TRBV4-1 and TRBJ2-7; TRBD2 might be the D (6 bases). The sequence derives from a human donor who was either an allogeneic HSCT recipient or a stem cell or donor lymphocyte infusion donor (not recorded which). It is not recorded whose cells these are; they may come from a transplant donor. Material for sequencing was blood, either unsorted or a sorted T cell fraction (not recorded which). CDR3 sequence (DNA): TGCGCCAGCAGCCCTATAGTGCGGCGGGGAACCTACGAGCAGTACTTC. Translating it yields CASSPIVRRGTYEQYF.